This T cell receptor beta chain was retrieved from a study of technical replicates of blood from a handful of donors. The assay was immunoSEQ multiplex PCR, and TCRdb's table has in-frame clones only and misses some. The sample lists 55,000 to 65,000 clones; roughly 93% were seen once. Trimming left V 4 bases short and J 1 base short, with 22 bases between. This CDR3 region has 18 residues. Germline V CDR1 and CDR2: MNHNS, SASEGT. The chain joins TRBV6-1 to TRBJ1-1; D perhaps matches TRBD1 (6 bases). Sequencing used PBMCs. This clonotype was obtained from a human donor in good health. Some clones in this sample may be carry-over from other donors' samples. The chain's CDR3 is CASSGFVGLIGGNTEAFF. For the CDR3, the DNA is TGTGCCAGCAGTGGGTTTGTTGGACTGATAGGGGGGAACACTGAAGCTTTCTTT.